This entry lists 2 T cell receptor beta chains sequenced from one sample in a study of T cells in Graves' hyperthyroidism and ophthalmopathy. There were TCR beta CDR3 regions amplified from RNA transcripts. Primed by the HTBI set, a first-round RT-PCR was run on the TCR CDR3. TCRdb analysed the multiplex PCR reads with MiXCR anew, one entry per CDR3 protein. Counted here are around 450,000 distinct CDR3 sequences, less than 20% occurring once; the ten biggest clones make up about 7.7%. The specimen sequenced was blood. The receptors originated from a woman aged 18-29 years with Graves' hyperthyroidism.

This clonotype was recorded at least ten times. This chain connects TRBV18 to TRBJ2-5, with TRBD2 matching over 9 bases. CDR3 length: 16 amino acids. CDR1 and CDR2 (germline): KGHSH, LQKENI. V gave up 1 base and J gave up 1 base; unmatched junction bases: 4. The chain's CDR3 is CASSPLAGATQETQYF. The CDR3 nucleotides read TGTGCCAGCTCACCACTAGCGGGGGCCACCCAAGAGACCCAGTACTTC. Together with reference TRBV18 and TRBJ2-5, the CDR3 gives the full variable domain: NAGVMQNPRHLVRRRGQEARLRCSPMKGHSHVYWYRQLPEEGLKFMVYLQKENIIDESGMPKERFSAEFPKEGPSILRIQQVVRGDSAAYFCASSPLAGATQETQYFGPGTRLLVL.

On this clonotype itself: It may be a read error: a sequence one base away is much more abundant. The chain employs TRBV11-2 and TRBJ2-7; possible D gene TRBD1, 5 bases. The CDR3 is 14 amino acids. V shed 3 bases and J shed 2 bases, with 11 bases lying between them. Germline lookup yields CDR1 SGHAT and CDR2 FQNNGV. This CDR3 is CASSFGAAAYEQYF. DNA for the CDR3: TGTGCCAGCAGCTTTGGGGCAGCAGCCTACGAGCAGTACTTC.